The clone carrying this T cell receptor beta chain turned up a few times. This CDR3 contains 20 residues. The V and J ends lost 2 bases and 0 bases respectively, with 20 bases between them. In germline, CDR1 is SNHLY, CDR2 FYNNEI. This sample stems from a study of early T cells in non-severe SARS-CoV-2 infection. TCRdb reprocessed the 5' RACE reads with MiXCR, giving one entry per CDR3 protein. The sample has 25,000 to 30,000 distinct CDR3 sequences, 3.5% to 4.5% seen once. The TCR comes from an adult who was a healthcare worker with PCR-confirmed SARS-CoV-2 infection or an uninfected control (not recorded which). The sample consisted of whole blood. The chain uses TRBV2 and TRBJ1-6, with D possibly matching TRBD1 (5 bases). CDR3 residues: CASSESLGARASSYNSPLHF. CDR3 nucleotides: TGTGCCAGCAGTGAATCCCTGGGAGCCAGGGCCTCCTCCTATAATTCACCCCTCCACTTT.